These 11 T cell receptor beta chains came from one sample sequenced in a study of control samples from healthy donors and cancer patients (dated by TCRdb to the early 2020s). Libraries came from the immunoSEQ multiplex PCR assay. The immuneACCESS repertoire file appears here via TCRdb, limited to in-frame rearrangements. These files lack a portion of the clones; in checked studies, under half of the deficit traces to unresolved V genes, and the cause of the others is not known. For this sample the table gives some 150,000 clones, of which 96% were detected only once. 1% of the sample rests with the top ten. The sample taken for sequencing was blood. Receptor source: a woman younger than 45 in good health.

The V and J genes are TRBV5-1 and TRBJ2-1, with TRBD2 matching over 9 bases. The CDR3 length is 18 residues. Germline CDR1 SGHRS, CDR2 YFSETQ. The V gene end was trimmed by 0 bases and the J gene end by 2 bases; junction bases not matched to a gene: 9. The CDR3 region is CASSLGGSGSLPYNEQFF. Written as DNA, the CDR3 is TGCGCCAGCAGCTTGGGGGGTAGCGGGAGTCTCCCCTACAATGAGCAGTTCTTC.

This CDR3 is CASTLTSGGWSGQYF. The CDR3 DNA sequence: TGTGCCAGCACCCTAACTAGCGGGGGATGGTCCGGGCAGTACTTC. The chain uses TRBV2 and TRBJ2-7; 11 bases map to TRBD2. Germline V gene sequence: CDR1 SNHLY, CDR2 FYNNEI. The CDR3 totals 15 residues. Trimming at V came to 7 bases and at J to 9 bases, leaving 14 bases not matched to a gene.

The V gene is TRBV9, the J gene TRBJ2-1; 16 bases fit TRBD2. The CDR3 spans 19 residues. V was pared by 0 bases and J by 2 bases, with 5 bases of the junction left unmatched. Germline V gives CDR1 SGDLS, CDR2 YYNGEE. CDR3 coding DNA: TGTGCCAGCAGCGTAGGTGGGACTAGCGGGAGGGCGGCCTACAATGAGCAGTTCTTC. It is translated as CASSVGGTSGRAAYNEQFF.

The CDR3 protein is CASSQANLLLGSGELFF. The CDR3 DNA sequence: TGCGCCAGCTCCCAAGCCAACCTTCTGTTAGGGTCCGGGGAGCTGTTTTTT. V gene TRBV4-1 combines with J gene TRBJ2-2; D is unclear. CDR3 length: 17 residues. V lost 8 bases and J 6 bases, leaving 25 bases between the germline ends. The germline CDR1 and CDR2 sequences are MGHRA and YSYEKL.

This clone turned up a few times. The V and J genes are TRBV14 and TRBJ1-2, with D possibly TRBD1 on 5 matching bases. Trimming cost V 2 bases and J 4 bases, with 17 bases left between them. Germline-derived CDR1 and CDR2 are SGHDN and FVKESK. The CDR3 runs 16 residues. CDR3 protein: CASSQHPPTVVYGYTF. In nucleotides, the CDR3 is TGTGCCAGCAGCCAACACCCTCCGACAGTAGTCTATGGCTACACCTTC.

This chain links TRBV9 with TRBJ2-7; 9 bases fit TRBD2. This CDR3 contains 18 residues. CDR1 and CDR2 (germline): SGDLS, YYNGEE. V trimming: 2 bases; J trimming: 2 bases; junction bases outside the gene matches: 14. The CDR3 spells CASSVRRAAGGNAYEQYF. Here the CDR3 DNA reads TGTGCCAGCAGCGTGAGAAGGGCAGCGGGGGGCAACGCCTACGAGCAGTACTTC.

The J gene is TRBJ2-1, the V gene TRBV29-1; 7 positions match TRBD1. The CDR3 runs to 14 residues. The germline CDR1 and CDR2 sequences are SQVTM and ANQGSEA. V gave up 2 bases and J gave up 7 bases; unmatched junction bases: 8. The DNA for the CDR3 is TGCAGCGTTGAAATAGGGGGCTATCGGAATGAGCAGTTCTTC. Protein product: CSVEIGGYRNEQFF.

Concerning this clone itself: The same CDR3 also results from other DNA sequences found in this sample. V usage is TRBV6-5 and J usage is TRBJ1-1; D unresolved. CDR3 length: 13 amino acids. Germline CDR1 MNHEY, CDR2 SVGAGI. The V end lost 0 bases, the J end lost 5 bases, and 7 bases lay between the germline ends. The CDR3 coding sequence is TGTGCCAGCAGTTACTCGAGAGGGACTGAAGCTTTCTTT. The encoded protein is CASSYSRGTEAFF.

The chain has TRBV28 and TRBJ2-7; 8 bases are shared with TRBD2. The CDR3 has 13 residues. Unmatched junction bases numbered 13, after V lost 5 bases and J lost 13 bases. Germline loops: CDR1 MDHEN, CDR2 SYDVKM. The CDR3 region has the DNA TGTGCCAGCAGTCTAAGCGGGAGAGAGCTGCATTACTTC. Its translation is CASSLSGRELHYF.

CDR3 in DNA: TGCGCCAGCAGCAGCAGGGTACCCTCCTACAATGAGCAGTTCTTC. Encoded protein: CASSSRVPSYNEQFF. The chain uses TRBV5-1 and TRBJ2-1; D is possibly TRBD1 (5 bases). Per germline, CDR1 SGHRS and CDR2 YFSETQ. With 4 bases removed from V and 0 bases from J, the gap between germline ends came to 11 bases. The CDR3 runs to 15 residues.

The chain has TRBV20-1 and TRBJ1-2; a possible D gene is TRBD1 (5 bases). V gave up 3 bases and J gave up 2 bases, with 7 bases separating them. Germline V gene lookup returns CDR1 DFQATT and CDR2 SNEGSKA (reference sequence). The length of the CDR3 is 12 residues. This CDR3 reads CSASSGNYGYTF. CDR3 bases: TGCAGTGCTAGTTCAGGGAACTATGGCTACACCTTC.